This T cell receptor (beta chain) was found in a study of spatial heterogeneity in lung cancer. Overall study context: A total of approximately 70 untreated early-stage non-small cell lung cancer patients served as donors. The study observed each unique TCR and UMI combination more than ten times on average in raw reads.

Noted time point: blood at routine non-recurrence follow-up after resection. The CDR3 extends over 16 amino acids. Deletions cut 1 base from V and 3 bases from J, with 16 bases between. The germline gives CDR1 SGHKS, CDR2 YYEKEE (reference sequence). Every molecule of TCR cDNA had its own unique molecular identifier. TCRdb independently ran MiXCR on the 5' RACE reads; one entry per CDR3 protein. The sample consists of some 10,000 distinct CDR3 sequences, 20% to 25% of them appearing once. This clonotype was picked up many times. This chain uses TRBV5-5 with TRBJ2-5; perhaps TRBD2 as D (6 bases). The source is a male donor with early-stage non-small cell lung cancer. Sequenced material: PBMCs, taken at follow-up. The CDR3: CASSLWGWGGEETQYF. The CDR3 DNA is TGTGCCAGCAGCTTGTGGGGTTGGGGAGGAGAAGAGACCCAGTACTTC.